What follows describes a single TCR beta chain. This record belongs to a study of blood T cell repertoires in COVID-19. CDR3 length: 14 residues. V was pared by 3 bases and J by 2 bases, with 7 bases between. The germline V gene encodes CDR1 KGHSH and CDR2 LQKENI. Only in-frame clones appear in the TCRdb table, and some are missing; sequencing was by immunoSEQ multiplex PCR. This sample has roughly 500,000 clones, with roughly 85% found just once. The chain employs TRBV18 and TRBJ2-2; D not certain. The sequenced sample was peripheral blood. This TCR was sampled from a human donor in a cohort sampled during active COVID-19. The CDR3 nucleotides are TGTGCCAGCTCACCCGGGTCCAACACCGGGGAGCTGTTTTTT. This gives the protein CASSPGSNTGELFF.